This T cell receptor (beta chain) was sequenced in a study of T cell repertoires in cytomegalovirus infection. This clonotype was detected many times. TCRdb independently ran MiXCR on the reads; one entry per CDR3 protein. The sample contains 290,000 or so distinct CDR3 sequences, 9.6% of which appear only once. The sequencing sample was made of PBMCs. The TCR sequence derives from a human donor in good health (CMV status not recorded). Some clones in this sample may be carry-over from other donors' samples.

The CDR3: CASSLAGDLRYEQYF. The CDR3 DNA is TGTGCCAGCAGTCTCGCGGGGGACCTCCGCTACGAGCAGTACTTC. The J gene is TRBJ2-7, the V gene TRBV7-6, with TRBD2 matching over 7 bases. The V and J ends lost 6 bases and 3 bases, in that order; junction bases with no gene match: 11. Germline lookup yields CDR1 SGHVS and CDR2 FNYEAQ. The CDR3 runs to 15 residues.